Shown below are 7 T cell receptor beta chains from a single sample sequenced in a study of Tregs in tolerant kidney transplant recipients. Data came from immunoSEQ multiplex PCR; TCRdb stores just in-frame clones and leaves some out. The data hold under 100,000 clones, with around nine tenths observed a single time. Source material: CD8+ T cells from blood. These receptors were collected from a human donor in good health.

CDR3 amino acids: CASSPSNYGYTF. CDR3 bases: TGTGCCAGCAGCCCATCGAACTATGGCTACACCTTC. The chain is built from TRBV5-4 and TRBJ1-2; D is unresolved. Trimming removed 4 bases from V and 2 bases from J, with 6 bases in between. In germline, CDR1 is SGHNT, CDR2 YYREEE (reference sequence). This CDR3 spans 12 amino acids.

The chain recombines TRBV7-9 with TRBJ2-1, with 7 positions matching TRBD1. The CDR3 loop spans 18 amino acids. CDR1 is SEHNR and CDR2 is FQNEAQ in the germline V gene (reference sequence). The junction had 12 bases not matched to a gene; V was cut back by 4 bases and J by 0 bases. The DNA of the CDR3 is TGTGCCAGCAGCTCCCCAGCCCGGACAGGCGACTCCTACAATGAGCAGTTCTTC. Its protein product is CASSSPARTGDSYNEQFF.

DNA for the CDR3: TGCAGCGTTGAATGGGGTGGGACCTCCACCTACGAGCAGTACTTC. Its protein product is CSVEWGGTSTYEQYF. J is TRBJ2-7 and V is TRBV29-1, with D perhaps assigned TRBD1 or TRBD2 (5 bases each). This CDR3 is 15 amino acids long. The germline V gene has CDR1 SQVTM and CDR2 ANQGSEA. V dropped 2 bases and J dropped 2 bases, with 16 bases sitting between them.

The J gene is TRBJ2-7, the V gene TRBV7-2, with 11 bases matching TRBD2. The CDR3 runs to 17 residues. Per germline, CDR1 SGHTA and CDR2 FQGNSA. The trim removed 1 base at V and 4 bases at J, leaving 9 bases unmatched. The CDR3 nucleotides are TGTGCCAGCAGCTTAGAACTAGCGGGAGCCCCTAGTTACGAGCAGTACTTC. It specifies CASSLELAGAPSYEQYF.

This clone was seen a single time. The chain joins TRBV7-9 to TRBJ2-4; 12 bases are shared with TRBD2. Germline V gene lookup returns CDR1 SEHNR and CDR2 FQNEAQ (reference sequence). The CDR3 consists of 15 residues. Unmatched junction bases numbered 0, after V lost 6 bases and J lost 0 bases. This chain's CDR3 is CASRGLAGAKNIQYF. The CDR3 bases are TGTGCCAGCAGGGGACTAGCGGGAGCCAAAAACATTCAGTACTTC. Full variable domain (outside the CDR3, taken from reference TRBV7-9 and TRBJ2-4): DTGVSQNPRHKITKRGQNVTFRCDPISEHNRLYWYRQTLGQGPEFLTYFQNEAQLEKSRLLSDRFSAERPKGSFSTLEIQRTEQGDSAMYLCASRGLAGAKNIQYFGAGTRLSVL.

This clone was seen just once. The chain recombines TRBV29-1 with TRBJ1-1; D uncertain. Germline V gene lookup returns CDR1 SQVTM and CDR2 ANQGSEA. The ends were cut back, 0 bases at V and 1 base at J, with 3 bases in the middle. This CDR3 is built from 12 residues. The CDR3 DNA reads TGCAGCGTTGAAGAGTCGAACACTGAAGCTTTCTTT. This translates into CSVEESNTEAFF.

The chain joins TRBV4-1 to TRBJ2-7; 10 bases are shared with TRBD1. The CDR3 runs to 15 residues. Germline-derived CDR1 and CDR2 are MGHRA and YSYEKL. J gave up 2 bases and V 1 base, and 2 bases lay outside the gene matches. DNA for the CDR3: TGCGCCAGCAGCCAAGCCGGGACAGGGGCCTACGAGCAGTACTTC. It yields the protein CASSQAGTGAYEQYF.